The rows below give T cell receptor beta chains drawn from one sample of a study of Graves' ophthalmopathy and Graves' hyperthyroidism. TCRdb re-derived calls from the multiplex PCR reads in MiXCR, one entry per CDR3 protein. Of some 1.1 million distinct CDR3 sequences detected, less than 45% appear once; the ten largest clones hold 11%. Sequenced: peripheral blood or thyroid tissue (not recorded which). These receptors were collected from an adult man with Graves' hyperthyroidism. Each CDR3 is given with its conserved first and last residue. Fields, in order: J gene, V gene, CDR3 protein.

j_call: TRBJ2-2; v_call: TRBV19; cdr3_aa: CASSTYSGELFF
j_call: TRBJ2-6; v_call: TRBV15; cdr3_aa: CATSPTRNSGANVLTF
j_call: TRBJ2-7; v_call: TRBV5-6; cdr3_aa: CASSLAGREYEQYF
j_call: TRBJ1-1; v_call: TRBV9; cdr3_aa: CASSRQGVLNTEAFF
j_call: TRBJ1-6; v_call: TRBV3-1; cdr3_aa: CASSNRQGVYNSPLHF
j_call: TRBJ1-6; v_call: TRBV20-1; cdr3_aa: CSAFRASVGVVGSPLHF
j_call: TRBJ1-1; v_call: TRBV7-9; cdr3_aa: CATDGRKNTEAFF
j_call: TRBJ2-7; v_call: TRBV5-6; cdr3_aa: CASSPPQTYEQYF
j_call: TRBJ2-3; v_call: TRBV7-2; cdr3_aa: CASSRTESSTDTQYF
j_call: TRBJ2-7; v_call: TRBV2; cdr3_aa: CASSNSRQGSYEQYF
j_call: TRBJ1-1; v_call: TRBV7-2; cdr3_aa: CASSLVGVNTEAFF
j_call: TRBJ2-7; v_call: TRBV29-1; cdr3_aa: CSVLSDGENEQYF
j_call: TRBJ2-5; v_call: TRBV5-1; cdr3_aa: CASGLGTKETQYF
j_call: TRBJ2-5; v_call: TRBV5-4; cdr3_aa: CASSWGLAGGPAETQYF
j_call: TRBJ2-2; v_call: TRBV24-1; cdr3_aa: CATSSSGQGNTGELFF
j_call: TRBJ1-1; v_call: TRBV2; cdr3_aa: CASILTVTEAFF
j_call: TRBJ1-1; v_call: TRBV15; cdr3_aa: CATSREGRNTEAFF
j_call: TRBJ1-5; v_call: TRBV20-1; cdr3_aa: CSATQEEGASDQPQHF
j_call: TRBJ1-2; v_call: TRBV10-3; cdr3_aa: CAIRQVQGYGYTF
j_call: TRBJ1-1; v_call: TRBV2; cdr3_aa: CASEGALNTEAFF
j_call: TRBJ1-4; v_call: TRBV20-1; cdr3_aa: CSAIEGQRRTLFF
j_call: TRBJ2-2; v_call: TRBV2; cdr3_aa: CASSGYSGLNTGELFF
j_call: TRBJ1-4; v_call: TRBV7-2; cdr3_aa: CASSEQGEGGEKLFF
j_call: TRBJ1-2; v_call: TRBV25-1; cdr3_aa: CASSLAQGGVGYTF
j_call: TRBJ1-1; v_call: TRBV25-1; cdr3_aa: CASSVKPLGTEAFF
j_call: TRBJ2-7; v_call: TRBV25-1; cdr3_aa: CACSGDRGDEQYF
j_call: TRBJ2-4; v_call: TRBV7-9; cdr3_aa: CASSPSGQGHIQYF
j_call: TRBJ1-6; v_call: TRBV2; cdr3_aa: CASSEVQSPNSPLHF
j_call: TRBJ2-5; v_call: TRBV4-2; cdr3_aa: CASSQGAVKETQYF
j_call: TRBJ2-6; v_call: TRBV6-2/TRBV6-3; cdr3_aa: CASSSATVANVLTF
j_call: TRBJ2-5; v_call: TRBV7-9; cdr3_aa: CASTDRGGQQETQYF
j_call: TRBJ1-2; v_call: TRBV29-1; cdr3_aa: CSFDRRYGYTF
j_call: TRBJ2-7; v_call: TRBV10-1; cdr3_aa: CASSTGVNYYEQYF
j_call: TRBJ1-5; v_call: TRBV20-1; cdr3_aa: CSARKGQDQPQHF
j_call: TRBJ2-7; v_call: TRBV9; cdr3_aa: CASSPFAGEREEQYF
j_call: TRBJ1-2; v_call: TRBV19; cdr3_aa: CASTAANYGYTF
j_call: TRBJ1-2; v_call: TRBV7-6; cdr3_aa: CASSLTGGPYGYTF